The rows below give T cell receptor beta chains drawn from one sample of a study of control samples from healthy donors and cancer patients. Libraries were prepared by immunoSEQ multiplex PCR; TCRdb keeps only in-frame clonotypes and omits some of them. The repertoire has around 94,000 clones, just over 90% of them found once; the top ten carry less than 2.5%. Sequencing was carried out using blood. The receptors shown here come from a woman between 18 and 29 years old in good health. Each CDR3 is given with its conserved first and last residue. D genes are given only for firm matches. Not every row has a clone size; where given, it reads once, few, many or a size class.

>TRBJ2-4|NA|NA|15|TRBV6-5
TGTGCCAGCAGTGACTCTACGCTAGCCAAAAACATTCAGTACTTC
CASSDSTLAKNIQYF
>TRBJ1-1|NA|NA|14|TRBV3-1/TRBV3-2
TGTGCCAGCAGCCAGAAGGGAGGGGTAACTGAAGCTTTCTTT
CASSQKGGVTEAFF
>TRBJ2-3|NA|TRBD2|18|TRBV13
TGTGCCAGCAGCCAGAGCCCCCAAGAGGGCGGGAGAACAGATACGCAGTATTTT
CASSQSPQEGGRTDTQYF
>TRBJ1-1|NA|TRBD1|15|TRBV13
TGTGCCAGCAGCTTACCCCGGGACAGTTCTCCTGAAGCTTTCTTT
CASSLPRDSSPEAFF
>TRBJ2-2|once|TRBD1|14|TRBV29-1
TGCAGCGTCCGTCGACAGGGACGCACCGGGGAGCTGTTTTTT
CSVRRQGRTGELFF
>TRBJ1-6|NA|NA|12|TRBV27
TGTGCCAGCAGTTTTCTTAATTCACCCCTCCACTTT
CASSFLNSPLHF
>TRBJ1-4|few|NA|18|TRBV18
TGTGCCAGCTCACCACCAAGGGGGATTTCTGCAACTAATGAAAAACTGTTTTTT
CASSPPRGISATNEKLFF
>TRBJ1-2|NA|NA|12|TRBV27
TGTGCCAGCAGTTCAGGGGTAGAAGGCTACACCTTC
CASSSGVEGYTF
>TRBJ1-1|once|NA|16|TRBV9
TGTGCCAGCAGCGCCGCCGGGGCCCGGAGGGACACTGAAGCTTTCTTT
CASSAAGARRDTEAFF
>TRBJ1-1|NA|NA|13|TRBV28
TGTGCCATCCACGGCGGGATGAACACTGAAGCTTTCTTT
CAIHGGMNTEAFF
>TRBJ2-5|NA|TRBD1|16|TRBV7-9
TGTGCCACCACAGACCGGGGCCAGGGGGAGAGGGAGACCCAGTACTTC
CATTDRGQGERETQYF
>TRBJ2-2|NA|NA|14|TRBV2
TGTGCCAGCAGTGAAATTAGAGACACCGGGGAGCTGTTTTTT
CASSEIRDTGELFF
>TRBJ1-5|NA|NA|15|TRBV19
TGTGCCAGTAGTATATGGGGTTTGGGCAATCAGCCCCAGCATTTT
CASSIWGLGNQPQHF
>TRBJ2-1|NA|NA|13|TRBV2
TGTGCCAGCAGTGAAGTGTCGTACAATGAGCAGTTCTTC
CASSEVSYNEQFF
>TRBJ1-1|once|NA|12|TRBV5-1
TGCGCCAGCAGCTACAGAGGCACTGAAGCTTTCTTT
CASSYRGTEAFF
>TRBJ2-1|once|TRBD2|14|TRBV7-9
TGTGCCAGCAGGTCAACTAGCGGGAGGGGGGAGCAGTTCTTC
CASRSTSGRGEQFF
>TRBJ1-1|NA|NA|15|TRBV4-3
TGCGCCAGCAGCCAGGAGGGACAATGGAACACTGAAGCTTTCTTT
CASSQEGQWNTEAFF
>TRBJ1-5|NA|NA|18|TRBV19
TGTGCCAGTAGTATGCGGGGGATGGTCGACTATAGCAATCAGCCCCAGCATTTT
CASSMRGMVDYSNQPQHF
>TRBJ2-3|NA|TRBD2|15|TRBV11-3
TGTGCCAGCAGCTTAAGCGGGAGAAGCACAGATACGCAGTATTTT
CASSLSGRSTDTQYF
>TRBJ1-1|NA|NA|11|TRBV19
TGTGCCAGTAGTATGGGCACTGAAGCTTTCTTT
CASSMGTEAFF
>TRBJ2-2|NA|NA|15|TRBV5-5
TGTGCCAGCAGCTTGCGCGGGACCGGCACGGGGGAGCTGTTTTTT
CASSLRGTGTGELFF
>TRBJ1-2|NA|NA|14|TRBV4-1
TGCGCCAGCAGCCAATCTTGGGAATTCTATGGCTACACCTTC
CASSQSWEFYGYTF
>TRBJ2-3|once|NA|17|TRBV4-1
TGCGCCAGCAGCCAATCCCCGTGGGGCGGGGCAACAGATACGCAGTATTTT
CASSQSPWGGATDTQYF
>TRBJ2-7|once|TRBD2|16|TRBV4-1
TGCGCCAGCAGCCAAGTTCCGCGGGGGGCCTCCTACGAGCAGTACTTC
CASSQVPRGASYEQYF
>TRBJ2-2|once|NA|16|TRBV24-1
TGTGCCACCAGTGATTTGCTTAGCGGGACAGACGGGGAGCTGTTTTTT
CATSDLLSGTDGELFF
>TRBJ2-1|NA|TRBD2|15|TRBV19
TGTGCCAGTAGTATGTTAGCGGGGGCCGCCAATGAGCAGTTCTTC
CASSMLAGAANEQFF
>TRBJ1-3|once|NA|14|TRBV27
TGTGCCAGCAGTACCGGGACCTCTGGAAACCCCATATATTTT
CASSTGTSGNPIYF
>TRBJ2-1|NA|NA|15|TRBV11-3
TGTGCCAGCAGCCTGGGCGGGGGCAGGGGGAATGAGCAGTTCTTC
CASSLGGGRGNEQFF
>TRBJ1-2|once|NA|12|TRBV12-5
TGTGCTAGTGGACCCGAGGAAGGTGGCCCTACCTTC
CASGPEEGGPTF
>TRBJ2-6|NA|NA|13|TRBV6-5
TGTGCCAGCACGGCTGGGGGGGCCAACGTCCTGACTTTC
CASTAGGANVLTF
>TRBJ2-5|once|NA|14|TRBV19
TGTGCCAGTAGTGCGGCCCTCCCCGGGGAGACCCAGTACTTC
CASSAALPGETQYF
>TRBJ2-3|NA|NA|15|TRBV9
TGTGCCAGCAGCGTAGGGGAATCTAGCACAGATACGCAGTATTTT
CASSVGESSTDTQYF